The 8 T cell receptor beta chains in this list originate from one sample, sequenced in a study of T-cell memory formation after mild COVID-19. Using its own MiXCR run on the 5' RACE reads, TCRdb lists one record per CDR3 protein. Found here are approximately 260,000 distinct CDR3 sequences, over 15% of them singletons; the top ten hold 22%. The material sequenced was PBMCs or a T cell subset sorted from them (not recorded which). All receptors come from a young man who had mild COVID-19 (a few samples of this study predate the infection). Cell type and time point are not known.

This chain uses TRBV6-5 with TRBJ2-1, with D unresolved. The V end was cut by 8 bases, the J end by 10 bases, with 18 bases between. Looked up from germline, CDR1 is MNHEY and CDR2 is SVGAGI. The CDR3 is 13 amino acids. The CDR3 loop is CASAYGSKTEQFF. The CDR3, as DNA: TGTGCCAGCGCCTATGGGTCCAAAACGGAGCAGTTCTTC.

The chain joins TRBV7-4 to TRBJ1-2; a weak D match, TRBD1 (6 bases). The CDR3 loop spans 16 amino acids. Germline CDR1 reads SGHVT; CDR2 reads SQSDAQ. The V gene lost 5 bases and the J gene lost 2 bases, with 18 bases spanning the gap. The CDR3 here is CASSRYHPGGNYGYTF. CDR3 nucleotides: TGTGCCAGCAGCCGATACCACCCGGGGGGCAACTATGGCTACACCTTC.

CDR3 nucleotide sequence: TGTGCCAGCAGCCAAGAGGCAGGGTTTAATAATGAAAAACTGTTTTTT. Its translation is CASSQEAGFNNEKLFF. This chain connects TRBV4-2 to TRBJ1-4; possibly TRBD1 for D (5 bases). Germline loops: CDR1 LGHNA, CDR2 YNFKEQ. V lost 0 bases and J 4 bases, leaving 12 bases between the germline ends. The length of the CDR3 is 16 residues.

The sample holds a few counts of this clonotype. The chain recombines TRBV7-6 with TRBJ2-3; possibly TRBD1 for D (5 bases). Trimming cost V 3 bases and J 5 bases, with 12 bases left between them. Germline loops: CDR1 SGHVS, CDR2 FNYEAQ. The CDR3 spans 14 residues. CDR3 residues: CASSFQGQGDTQYF. CDR3 nucleotides: TGTGCCAGCAGCTTCCAGGGCCAGGGAGATACGCAGTATTTT.

The chain combines TRBV29-1 with TRBJ2-2; tentative D call: TRBD1 (5 bases). The CDR3 covers 14 residues. V lost 7 bases and J lost 0, with 12 bases in between. Germline V gene data show CDR1 as SQVTM and CDR2 as ANQGSEA. The CDR3 bases are TGCAGCGCTGGAGACAGCGCGAACACCGGGGAGCTGTTTTTT. Protein sequence: CSAGDSANTGELFF.

The chain has TRBV5-1 and TRBJ2-1; D not resolved. The CDR3 loop spans 16 amino acids. The germline CDR1 and CDR2 sequences are SGHRS and YFSETQ. V shed 0 bases and J shed 3 bases, with 13 bases lying between them. CDR3 sequence reads: CASSLVGWEFYNEQFF. Written as DNA, the CDR3 is TGCGCCAGCAGCTTGGTAGGCTGGGAATTCTACAATGAGCAGTTCTTC.

The chain couples TRBV6-5 to TRBJ2-5; D is possibly TRBD2 (6 bases). CDR1 MNHEY and CDR2 SVGAGI come from the germline V gene. Trimming took 5 bases from V and 5 from J, leaving 18 bases between them. This CDR3 comprises 15 residues. DNA for the CDR3: TGTGCCAGCAGTCGAGTATCTGCAGGGAGGGAGACCCAGTACTTC. Translating it yields CASSRVSAGRETQYF.

A few counts support this clonotype. The chain combines TRBV14 with TRBJ1-1; D remains unclear. Trimming pared 4 bases from V and 3 bases from J, leaving 9 bases between. Germline lookup yields CDR1 SGHDN and CDR2 FVKESK. The CDR3 is made up of 13 amino acids. The CDR3 spells CASSPNLHTEAFF. CDR3 nucleotide sequence: TGTGCCAGCAGCCCTAATCTGCACACTGAAGCTTTCTTT.